This passage covers 8 T cell receptor beta chains from one sample sequenced in a study of beta chain features in type 1 diabetes. General study findings and limits: TCRB CDR3 length was moderately but significantly reduced in all four CD4+ subsets of Type 1 diabetes patients.

Their antigen targets remain unknown. The study reverse transcribed the entire isolated RNA, so it sequenced expressed TCRB transcripts. Generated by immunoSEQ multiplex PCR, the TCRdb table keeps only in-frame clones and is missing some. The table has hundreds of thousands of clones, over 11% seen once; the top ten hold less than 0.04%. Sequencing used naive CD4+ T cells from blood. These receptors all come from a man between 18 and 35 years old with type 1 diabetes.

This clone was observed a few times. V gene TRBV9 combines with J gene TRBJ2-4; D not certain. The CDR3 loop spans 14 amino acids. Germline V gene sequence: CDR1 SGDLS, CDR2 YYNGEE. Between the trimmed V and J ends, which lost 1 base and 2 bases, there was a span of 7 bases. The CDR3 nucleotides are TGTGCCAGCAGCGTACTGGGTTCCAAAAACATTCAGTACTTC. Amino acid sequence: CASSVLGSKNIQYF.

The rearrangement links TRBV27 to TRBJ2-7, with TRBD2 identical over 12 bases. Germline V gene sequence: CDR1 MNHEY, CDR2 SMNVEV (reference sequence). The length of the CDR3 is 14 residues. Trimming took 6 bases from V and 5 from J; bases not matched to a gene: 5. As DNA, the CDR3 is TGTGCCAGCAGATGGACTAGCGGGGCCCACGAGCAGTACTTC. This encodes CASRWTSGAHEQYF.

V and J are TRBV30 and TRBJ2-5, with 15 bases aligning to TRBD2. The CDR3 consists of 16 residues. CDR1 and CDR2 from the germline V gene are GTSNPN and SVGIG (reference sequence). V dropped 2 bases and J dropped 5; count of bases not matched to a gene: 6. CDR3 coding DNA: TGTGCCTGGAGTACCGGACTAGCGGGGGGGTCGGAGACCCAGTACTTC. The encoded protein is CAWSTGLAGGSETQYF.

This clone was counted a few times. The V call is TRBV28, the J call TRBJ1-5; 10 nucleotides match TRBD1. With V trimmed by 2 bases and J by 2 bases, 3 bases remained unmatched. CDR1 is MDHEN, CDR2 SYDVKM, per germline. This CDR3 has 16 residues. In nucleotides, the CDR3 is TGTGCCAGCAGTTTAGGGACAGGGGTGGGCAATCAGCCCCAGCATTTT. Translating it yields CASSLGTGVGNQPQHF.

This clone was observed a few times. The rearrangement links TRBV7-2 to TRBJ2-2, with 9 positions matching TRBD1. Germline loops: CDR1 SGHTA, CDR2 FQGNSA. The CDR3 contains 14 residues. The junction had 4 bases not matched to a gene; V was cut back by 6 bases and J by 5 bases. The CDR3 region is CASRGQGGTGELFF. CDR3 DNA sequence: TGTGCCAGCAGGGGACAGGGTGGGACCGGGGAGCTGTTTTTT.

This clone was counted between two and nine times. In the same sample, other DNA sequences code for this CDR3. The rearrangement joins TRBV6-5 to TRBJ2-3; 7 bases line up with TRBD2. The CDR3 is 14 residues long. Trimming removed 6 bases from V and 0 bases from J; junction bases left unmatched: 3. CDR1 and CDR2 (germline): MNHEY, SVGAGI. The CDR3 DNA sequence: TGTGCCAGCAGGGCGGGAGTAAGCACAGATACGCAGTATTTT. Protein sequence: CASRAGVSTDTQYF.

The V and J genes are TRBV4-2 and TRBJ2-7; 7 bases line up with TRBD2. V was clipped by 3 bases and J by 7 bases; unmatched bases: 0. The CDR3 loop spans 11 amino acids. Germline-derived CDR1 and CDR2 are LGHNA and YNFKEQ. CDR3 region: CASSQRGEQYF. The CDR3 region has the DNA TGTGCCAGCAGCCAGCGGGGGGAGCAGTACTTC.

V gene TRBV5-1 combines with J gene TRBJ2-3; D ambiguous. The V gene's germline CDR1 is SGHRS and CDR2 YFSETQ. The CDR3 consists of 15 residues. Deletions cut 6 bases from V and 0 bases from J, with 14 bases between. The chain's CDR3 is CASTQTGISTDTQYF. In nucleotides, the CDR3 is TGCGCCAGCACTCAGACGGGTATCAGCACAGATACGCAGTATTTT.